This T cell receptor beta chain comes out of a study of blood T cells in healthy people across ages. This clonotype has a handful of counts. A second PCR of 7 to 11 cycles used a sample-barcoded 5' primer and a J-beta primer mix. MiXCR, applied by TCRdb to the 5' RACE reads, yields one record per CDR3 protein. Of approximately 790,000 distinct CDR3 sequences detected, 62% appear once; the ten largest clones hold about 27%. The origin of this receptor is a man aged 25 to 40 in good health. Sequenced input: blood.

CDR3 nucleotides: TGCAGTGTCCTCGCTAGCGGATCCTACGAGCAGTACTTC. It is translated as CSVLASGSYEQYF. This chain uses TRBV20-1 with TRBJ2-7; 7 positions match TRBD2. CDR3 size: 13 residues. Germline assignment: CDR1 DFQATT and CDR2 SNEGSKA (reference sequence). Unmatched junction bases numbered 7, after V lost 7 bases and J lost 1 base.